The 23 T cell receptor beta chains presented below share a single source sample, sequenced in a study of vaccination effects on CD4 cells after COVID-19. Sequenced by immunoSEQ multiplex PCR; TCRdb stores in-frame clones only, minus some. The table has 57,000 or so clones, roughly 72% seen once; the top ten hold around 1.3%. Their antigens remain unidentified. Peptide-pool stimulation followed by sequencing identified expanded antigen-specific CD4+ clonotypes in the ViraFEST assay. Culture lasted roughly eleven days before CD4+ T cell isolation. Participants were given two doses of BNT162b2 or mRNA-1273 vaccine. This specimen consisted of CD4+ T cells from PBMCs cultured with HCoV-229E spike peptides, obtained after COVID-19 vaccination. The receptor source for this set is a human donor who received a COVID-19 vaccine.

The chain uses TRBV5-1 and TRBJ2-5; 7 bases fit TRBD1. J was trimmed by 2 bases and V by 2 bases; bases with no gene match: 6. Per the germline V gene, CDR1 is SGHRS and CDR2 is YFSETQ. The length of the CDR3 is 15 residues. This CDR3 is CASSLSGTAQETQYF. The CDR3 bases are TGCGCCAGCAGCTTATCCGGGACAGCACAAGAGACCCAGTACTTC.

The rearrangement uses TRBV9 and TRBJ2-1; 10 bases match TRBD2. The CDR3 is 13 residues long. CDR1 and CDR2 (germline): SGDLS, YYNGEE. V gave up 4 bases and J gave up 9 bases; unmatched junction bases: 4. CDR3 loop: CASSSRLAGEQFF. For the CDR3, the DNA is TGTGCCAGCAGCTCTCGACTAGCGGGTGAGCAGTTCTTC.

This sequence joins TRBV18 and TRBJ1-1; TRBD1 matches 7 bases. The CDR3 is 18 residues long. Germline V gives CDR1 KGHSH, CDR2 LQKENI. V was clipped by 3 bases and J by 6 bases; unmatched bases: 19. In DNA form, the CDR3 reads TGTGCCAGCTCACCTCTTTACAAAAAAAAGACAGGGACGTCTGAAGCTTTCTTT. Its protein product is CASSPLYKKKTGTSEAFF.

CDR3 loop: CASPIRTGGSNNEQYV. The CDR3 DNA sequence: TGTGCCAGCCCTATACGGACAGGGGGCTCGAACAACGAGCAGTACGTC. This sequence joins TRBV18 and TRBJ2-7, with 11 bases fitting TRBD1. The CDR3 length is 16 residues. The junction had 14 bases not matched to a gene; V was cut back by 8 bases and J by 5 bases. Germline V lookup: CDR1 KGHSH, CDR2 LQKENI.

The genes are TRBV5-1 and TRBJ2-1; TRBD1 is a possible D gene (5 bases). Between the trimmed V and J ends, which lost 0 bases and 5 bases, there was a span of 12 bases. This CDR3 contains 15 residues. Looked up from germline, CDR1 is SGHRS and CDR2 is YFSETQ. The CDR3 here is CASSLAGHLNNEQFF. CDR3 DNA: TGCGCCAGCAGCTTGGCTGGACACCTTAACAATGAGCAGTTCTTC.

The J gene is TRBJ1-1, the V gene TRBV6-5, with 8 bases that match TRBD1. The CDR3 covers 12 residues. J gave up 11 bases and V 4 bases, and 6 bases lay outside the gene matches. CDR1 is MNHEY, CDR2 SVGAGI, per germline. This CDR3 reads CASSLPDRVAFF. The CDR3 nucleotides read TGTGCCAGCAGTTTGCCGGACAGGGTTGCTTTCTTT.

The chain employs TRBV2 and TRBJ1-2; D is perhaps TRBD1 (5 bases). Per germline, CDR1 SNHLY and CDR2 FYNNEI. Deletions cut 6 bases from V and 4 bases from J, with 18 bases between. The CDR3 is made up of 15 amino acids. DNA of the CDR3: TGTGCCAGCAGCACGGGGCAGGGCGGTACCTATGGCTACACCTTC. Translation: CASSTGQGGTYGYTF.

This clone was seen more than once but under ten times. This chain connects TRBV10-3 to TRBJ2-7, with a possible D match to TRBD1 (5 bases). The V end was cut by 0 bases, the J end by 1 base, with 7 bases between. The length of the CDR3 is 14 residues. CDR1 is ENHRY, CDR2 SYGVKD, per germline. The CDR3 here is CAISESQGSYEQYV. The CDR3 nucleotides are TGTGCCATCAGTGAGTCGCAGGGATCCTACGAGCAGTACGTC.

The chain employs TRBV20-1 and TRBJ2-5; D is unresolved. CDR3 length: 11 amino acids. Germline V gives CDR1 DFQATT, CDR2 SNEGSKA (reference sequence). The CDR3 here is CGTTFGETQYF. For the CDR3, the DNA is TGCGGAACCACCTTCGGAGAGACCCAGTACTTC.

As concerns this clone: One end of the junction varies from germline; a read error may be responsible. The chain joins TRBV5-5 to TRBJ1-2; D call uncertain. In germline, CDR1 is SGHKS, CDR2 YYEKEE (reference sequence). The CDR3 totals 11 residues. This CDR3 reads CASSLLLGANF. The CDR3 DNA reads TGTGCCAGCAGCTTGTTATTAGGAGCAAACTTC.

The chain links TRBV9 to TRBJ2-1, with TRBD1 identical over 8 bases. Trimming removed 1 base from V and 8 bases from J; junction bases left unmatched: 8. Germline V gives CDR1 SGDLS, CDR2 YYNGEE. The CDR3 length is 15 residues. In DNA form, the CDR3 reads TGTGCCAGCAGCGTACAGGGGGCGCCGGGCTATGAGCAGTTCTTC. Protein sequence: CASSVQGAPGYEQFF.

The rearrangement uses TRBV6-5 and TRBJ2-3; 8 nucleotides match TRBD1. This CDR3 is 14 amino acids long. V gave up 5 bases and J gave up 1 base; unmatched junction bases: 2. Germline V gene sequence: CDR1 MNHEY, CDR2 SVGAGI. CDR3 protein: CASSTGQGTDTQYF. The DNA of the CDR3 is TGTGCCAGCAGTACGGGACAGGGCACAGATACGCAGTATTTT.

This clone was found once. The V gene is TRBV27, the J gene TRBJ2-5, with 7 nucleotides matching TRBD1. The CDR3 contains 15 residues. V lost 2 bases, J lost 5 bases, and 8 bases stayed unmatched. Germline V gene lookup returns CDR1 MNHEY and CDR2 SMNVEV (reference sequence). The CDR3 bases are TGTGCCAGCAGTTTACGAGGGGGCTTAAAGGAGACCCAGTACTTC. It is translated as CASSLRGGLKETQYF.

Only a few counts were recorded for this clone. The chain has TRBV7-2 and TRBJ1-5, with D hard to call. V lost 1 base, J lost 5 bases, and 6 bases lay in between. The CDR3 extends over 13 amino acids. The germline V gene has CDR1 SGHTA and CDR2 FQGNSA. The CDR3 bases are TGTGCCAGCAGCTTAGGGCAGGATCAGCCCCAGCATTTT. Translation gives CASSLGQDQPQHF.

The rearrangement uses TRBV5-1 and TRBJ2-7; the D is unclear. This CDR3 has 16 residues. Between the trimmed V and J ends, which lost 1 base and 2 bases, there was a span of 16 bases. Germline-derived CDR1 and CDR2 are SGHRS and YFSETQ. The CDR3 loop reads CASSLWPGSETYEQYV. DNA for the CDR3: TGCGCCAGCAGCTTGTGGCCTGGCAGCGAAACCTACGAGCAGTACGTC.

This rearrangement joins TRBV25-1 to TRBJ2-2; D might be TRBD2 (6 bases). This CDR3 is 16 amino acids long. Deletions cut 3 bases from V and 4 bases from J, with 15 bases between. In germline, CDR1 is MGHDK, CDR2 SYGVNS. In nucleotides, the CDR3 is TGTGCCAGCAGTGACTCTATGCGGGGATTCACCGGGGAGCTGTTTTTT. Translated: CASSDSMRGFTGELFF.

CDR3 in amino acids: CASSGTRGTGVNNSPLHF. In nucleotides, the CDR3 is TGTGCCAGCAGTGGGACACGGGGGACAGGGGTTAATAATTCACCCCTCCACTTT. V gene TRBV6-1 combines with J gene TRBJ1-6; 10 bases map to TRBD1. The V and J ends lost 4 bases and 5 bases, in that order; junction bases with no gene match: 11. Germline loops: CDR1 MNHNS, CDR2 SASEGT. CDR3 length: 18 residues.

As DNA, the CDR3 is TGTGCCAGCAGGGGGAGGGGACAGGGCTATGGCTACACCTTC. Protein: CASRGRGQGYGYTF. The chain combines TRBV5-6 with TRBJ1-2; 9 bases line up with TRBD1. This CDR3 has 14 amino acids. Germline V gives CDR1 SGHDT, CDR2 YYEEEE. Trimming at V came to 5 bases and at J to 4 bases, leaving 6 bases not matched to a gene.

In its sample, this clone was seen a few times. The chain has TRBV6-5 and TRBJ2-5; 10 bases line up with TRBD2. V dropped 6 bases and J dropped 1; count of bases not matched to a gene: 5. The length of the CDR3 is 15 residues. Germline assignment: CDR1 MNHEY and CDR2 SVGAGI. CDR3 sequence: CASRKRTSGQETQYF. In DNA form, the CDR3 reads TGTGCCAGCAGGAAAAGGACTAGCGGCCAAGAGACCCAGTACTTC.

The chain uses TRBV7-3 and TRBJ2-1, with TRBD2 identical over 14 bases. V dropped 5 bases and J dropped 10; count of bases not matched to a gene: 10. The CDR3 contains 16 residues. Germline V gives CDR1 SGHTA, CDR2 FQGTGA. As DNA, the CDR3 is TGTGCCAGCAGCCCCGTACCGGGACTAGCGGGGGAAGAGCAGTTCTTC. This gives the protein CASSPVPGLAGEEQFF.

The rearrangement joins TRBV7-2 to TRBJ2-7; the match to TRBD2 covers 7 bases. V was pared by 2 bases and J by 2 bases, with 6 bases of the junction left unmatched. Per germline, CDR1 SGHTA and CDR2 FQGNSA. The CDR3 has 15 residues. The DNA for the CDR3 is TGTGCCAGCAGCTTAAGTTGGCGGGGGACCTACGAGCAGTACGTC. Protein product: CASSLSWRGTYEQYV.

This clone appeared a few times. The J gene is TRBJ2-2, the V gene TRBV2, with 11 bases aligning to TRBD1. Germline assignment: CDR1 SNHLY and CDR2 FYNNEI. This CDR3 contains 15 residues. Trimming took 7 bases from V and 7 from J; bases not matched to a gene: 8. As DNA, the CDR3 is TGTGCCAGCAAAAGGACAGGGGGCGCAGTCGGGGAGCTGTTTTTT. Encoded protein: CASKRTGGAVGELFF.

This clone was picked up a small number of times. V is TRBV6-6 and J is TRBJ1-4; TRBD1 matches at 10 bases. CDR3 length equals 19 residues. CDR1 MNHNY and CDR2 SVGAGI come from the germline V gene (reference sequence). Losses at the gene ends were 6 bases for V and 0 bases for J; bases not matched to a gene: 13. The CDR3 DNA follows: TGTGCCAGCAGCTTACGACTACCCGGGACAGGGGCAACTAATGAAAAACTGTTTTTT. This sequence encodes CASSLRLPGTGATNEKLFF.